The 18 T cell receptor beta chains presented below share a single source sample, sequenced in a study of blood T cell repertoires in COVID-19. Assay used: immunoSEQ multiplex PCR; TCRdb lists only in-frame clones, some missing. The data hold 25,000 or so clones, with 75% to 90% observed a single time. Material: peripheral blood. Receptors were obtained from a human donor with acute or convalescent COVID-19. The donor label of this sample is uncertain.

This clone turned up a few times. CDR3 coding DNA: TGCGCCAGCAGCTTGGCGGGACTAGCGGGAGTGGACGAGCAGTACTTC. This gives the protein CASSLAGLAGVDEQYF. This chain joins TRBV5-1 and TRBJ2-7, with 14 bases lining up with TRBD2. Germline CDR1 is SGHRS and CDR2 is YFSETQ. The CDR3 covers 16 residues. V shed 0 bases and J 5 bases; nucleotides not matched to a gene: 4.

The chain links TRBV29-1 to TRBJ2-1, with 8 bases fitting TRBD2. Germline V gives CDR1 SQVTM, CDR2 ANQGSEA. V lost 5 bases, J lost 7 bases, and 4 bases stayed unmatched. The CDR3 extends over 12 amino acids. CDR3 DNA sequence: TGCAGCGTTATGGGCGGGAGGAATGAGCAGTTCTTC. Translation: CSVMGGRNEQFF.

The chain combines TRBV19 with TRBJ2-7; 12 bases are shared with TRBD2. Trimming cost V 5 bases and J 4 bases; bases outside gene matches: 6. This CDR3 region has 15 residues. Germline V lookup: CDR1 LNHDA, CDR2 SQIVND (reference sequence). CDR3 DNA sequence: TGTGCCAGTAGTCCCAGACTAGCGGGGGAATACGAGCAGTACTTC. Protein product: CASSPRLAGEYEQYF.

This clone was detected only once. V usage is TRBV5-1 and J usage is TRBJ1-4; D possibly corresponds to TRBD1 (5 bases). The germline gives CDR1 SGHRS, CDR2 YFSETQ. The CDR3 contains 16 residues. V lost 0 bases to trimming and J lost 3 bases, with 12 bases between them. CDR3 DNA sequence: TGCGCCAGCAGCTTGGACAGGCCAAACGCTAATGAAAAACTGTTTTTT. Its protein product is CASSLDRPNANEKLFF.

The chain combines TRBV7-3 with TRBJ2-3; TRBD1 is a possible D gene (8 bases). The germline V gene has CDR1 SGHTA and CDR2 FQGTGA. V was cut by 5 bases and J by 6 bases, with 21 bases left in between. The CDR3 spans 16 residues. CDR3 region: CASSPFPHRGGDTQYF. CDR3 nucleotides: TGTGCCAGCAGCCCCTTTCCCCACAGGGGGGGGGATACGCAGTATTTT.

CDR3 sequence (DNA): TGTGCCAGCAGCTTAAGGGGTACGGGACTAAGCACAGATACGCAGTATTTT. Protein sequence: CASSLRGTGLSTDTQYF. V usage is TRBV7-2 and J usage is TRBJ2-3, with TRBD2 matching over 7 bases. After removal of 2 bases from V and 0 bases from J, the junction contained 8 bases not matched to a gene. The germline CDR1 and CDR2 sequences are SGHTA and FQGNSA. CDR3 size: 17 residues.

This clone came up a few times. The chain is built from TRBV7-6 and TRBJ1-4, with TRBD1 identical over 8 bases. With V trimmed by 5 bases and J by 8 bases, 13 bases remained unmatched. This CDR3 comprises 16 residues. CDR1 is SGHVS and CDR2 is FNYEAQ in the germline V gene. The CDR3 DNA follows: TGTGCCAGCAGCCTGACTCAGGGGGCACGGAACGAAAAACTGTTTTTT. Protein product: CASSLTQGARNEKLFF.

This clone showed up just once. The chain is built from TRBV11-3 and TRBJ2-5, with a possible D match to TRBD2 (6 bases). CDR1 SGHNT and CDR2 YENEEA come from the germline V gene. This CDR3 comprises 15 residues. Trimming shortened V by 1 base and J by 2 bases, and 11 bases separated the two germline ends. Here the CDR3 DNA reads TGTGCCAGCAGCTTAGGCCGGGACTTACAAGAGACCCAGTACTTC. As protein: CASSLGRDLQETQYF.

The rearrangement joins TRBV7-3 to TRBJ1-1; D possibly corresponds to TRBD1 (6 bases). Germline CDR1 reads SGHTA; CDR2 reads FQGTGA. Trimming removed 2 bases from V and 0 bases from J, with 16 bases in between. CDR3 size: 17 residues. CDR3 DNA sequence: TGTGCCAGCAGCTTACATGATGGGAAGGGGGTGAACACTGAAGCTTTCTTT. Amino acid sequence: CASSLHDGKGVNTEAFF. Variable domain in full (rest from reference TRBV7-3 and TRBJ1-1): GAGVSQTPSNKVTEKGKYVELRCDPISGHTALYWYRQSLGQGPEFLIYFQGTGAADDSGLPNDRFFAVRPEGSVSTLKIQRTERGDSAVYLCASSLHDGKGVNTEAFFGQGTRLTVV.

The V and J genes are TRBV10-3 and TRBJ1-5; TRBD1 is a possible D gene (5 bases). V dropped 3 bases and J dropped 7 bases, with 16 bases sitting between them. Looked up from germline, CDR1 is ENHRY and CDR2 is SYGVKD. CDR3 length: 15 amino acids. CDR3 bases: TGTGCCATCAGTGACACAGGTGGGCCCAGCCAGCCCCAGCATTTT. Translation gives CAISDTGGPSQPQHF.

A few counts support this clone. CDR3 in DNA: TGCGCCAGCAGCTTGGTCCCTCGGGGACAGGGGGCAGGCGAGCAGTACTTC. Translation: CASSLVPRGQGAGEQYF. The chain joins TRBV5-1 to TRBJ2-7; the match to TRBD1 covers 12 bases. V lost 0 bases and J lost 6; bases outside the gene matches: 10. Germline CDR1 SGHRS, CDR2 YFSETQ. This CDR3 is built from 17 residues.

V is TRBV6-5 and J is TRBJ1-5, with unresolved D. Trimming pared 10 bases from V and 2 bases from J, leaving 18 bases between. The CDR3 is made up of 15 amino acids. Germline assignment: CDR1 MNHEY and CDR2 SVGAGI. CDR3: CAILSKLGGNQPQHF. CDR3 in DNA: TGTGCCATCCTTTCAAAACTCGGGGGCAATCAGCCCCAGCATTTT.

This sequence joins TRBV6-2 or TRBV6-3 and TRBJ1-6; unclear D gene. Trimming stripped 1 base from V and 4 bases from J, with 11 bases between. CDR1 and CDR2 (germline): MNHEY, SVGEGT. This CDR3 contains 16 residues. The CDR3 nucleotides are TGTGCCAGCAGTTACTGGAGGAGGTCGTATAATTCACCCCTCCACTTT. Protein: CASSYWRRSYNSPLHF.

This sequence joins TRBV19 and TRBJ1-3; D unresolved. Trimming removed 3 bases at V and 0 bases at J, with 12 bases between. This CDR3 region has 16 residues. Germline V gene data show CDR1 as LNHDA and CDR2 as SQIVND (reference sequence). For the CDR3, the DNA is TGTGCCAGTAGTATGCCCGGGGAACGCTCTGGAAACACCATATATTTT. Translated: CASSMPGERSGNTIYF.

This rearrangement joins TRBV2 to TRBJ2-7; 9 bases align to TRBD1. Losses at the gene ends were 1 base for V and 6 bases for J; bases not matched to a gene: 7. There are 15 residues in the CDR3. Germline V gives CDR1 SNHLY, CDR2 FYNNEI. This CDR3 reads CASSEGGQGRIEQYF. The CDR3 nucleotides are TGTGCCAGCAGTGAAGGGGGACAGGGTAGAATCGAGCAGTACTTC.

The chain is built from TRBV3-1 (or the pseudogene TRBV3-2) and TRBJ2-7, with D maybe TRBD2 (6 bases). CDR3 size: 13 residues. V lost 3 bases and J 3 bases, leaving 9 bases between the germline ends. Germline V lookup: CDR1 LGHDT, CDR2 YNNKEL (reference sequence). The CDR3 reads CASSQEGRYEQYF. CDR3 DNA sequence: TGTGCCAGCAGCCAGGAGGGGCGCTACGAGCAGTACTTC.

The chain links TRBV5-1 to TRBJ2-5; 7 bases are shared with TRBD2. Germline values: CDR1 SGHRS, CDR2 YFSETQ. V was pared by 4 bases and J by 3 bases, with 6 bases of the junction left unmatched. The CDR3 covers 14 residues. The CDR3 reads CASSTGDYKETQYF. For the CDR3, the DNA is TGCGCCAGCAGCACCGGGGACTACAAAGAGACCCAGTACTTC.

This sequence joins TRBV7-2 and TRBJ2-3; 10 bases match TRBD2. The CDR3 sequence is 16 residues long. Germline CDR1 is SGHTA and CDR2 is FQGNSA. V was clipped by 5 bases and J by 2 bases; unmatched bases: 7. The CDR3 reads CASSDSGGHPTDTQYF. The CDR3 nucleotides read TGTGCCAGCAGCGATAGCGGGGGGCACCCCACAGATACGCAGTATTTT.